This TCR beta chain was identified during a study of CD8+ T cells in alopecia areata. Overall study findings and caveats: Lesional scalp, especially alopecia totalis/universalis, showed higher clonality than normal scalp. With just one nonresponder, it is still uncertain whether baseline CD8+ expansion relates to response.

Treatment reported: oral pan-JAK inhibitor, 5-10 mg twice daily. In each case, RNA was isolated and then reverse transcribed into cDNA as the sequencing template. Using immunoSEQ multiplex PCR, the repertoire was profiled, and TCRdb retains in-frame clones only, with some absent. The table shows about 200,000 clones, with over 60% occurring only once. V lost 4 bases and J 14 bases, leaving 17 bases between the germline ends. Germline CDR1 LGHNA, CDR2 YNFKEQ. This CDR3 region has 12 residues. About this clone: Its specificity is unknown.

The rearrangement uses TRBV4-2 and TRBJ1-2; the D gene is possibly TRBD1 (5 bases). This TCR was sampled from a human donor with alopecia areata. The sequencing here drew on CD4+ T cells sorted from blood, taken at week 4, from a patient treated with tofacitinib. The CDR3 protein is CASSRFVVTETF. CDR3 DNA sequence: TGTGCCAGCAGCCGTTTTGTGGTGACAGAAACCTTC.